The 29 T cell receptor beta chains presented below share a single source sample, sequenced in a study of T cells after yellow fever vaccination. A single record per CDR3 protein comes from TCRdb applying MiXCR to the 5' RACE reads. Here the sample spans a few hundred thousand distinct CDR3 sequences, about 4% being singletons. The sequences come from PBMCs, collected 5 days after the yellow fever booster vaccination. The receptors originated from a man between 18 and 29 years old who received the YFV17D yellow fever vaccine.

This clonotype was seen many times. This rearrangement joins TRBV18 to TRBJ1-2; D perhaps matches TRBD1 (5 bases). V gave up 3 bases and J gave up 8 bases, with 16 bases separating them. CDR1 and CDR2 (germline): KGHSH, LQKENI. The CDR3 has 14 amino acids. In DNA form, the CDR3 reads TGTGCCAGCTCACCGGGACGGGGGTCGCAGGGCTACACCTTC. As protein: CASSPGRGSQGYTF.

The chain links TRBV11-2 to TRBJ1-1, with 9 bases identical to TRBD1. Germline V lookup: CDR1 SGHAT, CDR2 FQNNGV. The CDR3 covers 14 residues. V dropped 6 bases and J dropped 7; count of bases not matched to a gene: 9. CDR3 coding DNA: TGTGCCAGCAGTTCCTGGGACAGGGACAATGAAGCTTTCTTT. Protein sequence: CASSSWDRDNEAFF.

The rearrangement joins TRBV3-1 to TRBJ2-3; perhaps D is TRBD1 or TRBD2 (5 bases each). Trimming pared 6 bases from V and 5 bases from J, leaving 6 bases between. The CDR3 sequence is 11 residues long. Germline assignment: CDR1 LGHDT and CDR2 YNNKEL (reference sequence). The DNA for the CDR3 is TGTGCCAGCAGGAGGGGAGATACGCAGTATTTT. Its protein is CASRRGDTQYF.

The chain couples TRBV6-5 to TRBJ2-1; TRBD2 matches at 11 bases. In germline, CDR1 is MNHEY, CDR2 SVGAGI. Losses at the gene ends were 6 bases for V and 0 bases for J; bases not matched to a gene: 4. The CDR3 covers 16 residues. Here the CDR3 DNA reads TGTGCCAGCAGAACTAGCGGGGGCAGCTCCTACAATGAGCAGTTCTTC. Translating gives CASRTSGGSSYNEQFF.

This clonotype was observed at least ten times. The chain carries TRBV6-6 and TRBJ2-7; 8 positions match TRBD1. The length of the CDR3 is 13 residues. J was trimmed by 6 bases and V by 7 bases; bases with no gene match: 8. Germline V CDR1 and CDR2: MNHNY, SVGAGI (reference sequence). The DNA for the CDR3 is TGTGCCAGCAAGGGACAGGCCCTCCTCGAGCAGTACTTC. Protein sequence: CASKGQALLEQYF.

This clonotype occurred many times. The chain couples TRBV20-1 to TRBJ2-1; the match to TRBD1 covers 8 bases. The CDR3 extends over 15 amino acids. CDR1 DFQATT and CDR2 SNEGSKA come from the germline V gene (reference sequence). With V trimmed by 6 bases and J by 9 bases, 16 bases remained unmatched. The CDR3 nucleotides read TGCAGTGCCAGCTTCCCGCCAGGGGGCTATGGTGAGCAGTTCTTC. Translated, it gives CSASFPPGGYGEQFF.

This clonotype was counted many times. The J gene is TRBJ2-1, the V gene TRBV12-3 or TRBV12-4; TRBD2 matches at 8 bases. CDR3 length: 15 amino acids. The J segment lost 10 bases and the V segment lost 5 bases, leaving 13 bases of the junction unmatched. The CDR3 protein is CASSPRGAGFREQFF. CDR3 nucleotide sequence: TGTGCCAGCAGTCCGCGGGGGGCCGGTTTTAGAGAGCAGTTCTTC.

This clonotype has just a few counts. This chain joins TRBV3-1 and TRBJ2-2; 10 bases are a match to TRBD1. The CDR3 runs 16 residues. Germline V lookup: CDR1 LGHDT, CDR2 YNNKEL (reference sequence). Germline trimming cut 4 bases from V and 3 bases from J; bases unmatched to any gene: 5. This CDR3 reads CASSPLGTGDTGELFF. CDR3 in DNA: TGTGCCAGCAGCCCCCTGGGGACAGGGGACACCGGGGAGCTGTTTTTT. The full variable domain, in which reference TRBV3-1 and TRBJ2-2 provide the parts outside the CDR3, is DTAVSQTPKYLVTQMGNDKSIKCEQNLGHDTMYWYKQDSKKFLKIMFSYNNKELIINETVPNRFSPKSPDKAHLNLHINSLELGDSAVYFCASSPLGTGDTGELFFGEGSRLTVL.

This clonotype turned up a few times. The chain links TRBV4-2 to TRBJ2-5; D call uncertain. V lost 1 base to trimming and J lost 0 bases, with 6 bases between them. Germline values: CDR1 LGHNA, CDR2 YNFKEQ. This CDR3 has 14 amino acids. The CDR3 region has the DNA TGTGCCAGCAGCCAAGGCCGGTACCAAGAGACCCAGTACTTC. It encodes CASSQGRYQETQYF.

Concerning this clonotype itself: The junction does not match germline at one end; this may be a read error. The rearrangement joins TRBV7-2 to TRBJ2-7, with D maybe TRBD2 (6 bases). Looked up from germline, CDR1 is SGHTA and CDR2 is FQGNSA. The CDR3 sequence is 11 residues long. The CDR3 DNA is TGTGCCAGCAGCTCTTCTAGCGTGCTCCTCTTC. Protein sequence: CASSSSSVLLF.

The chain carries TRBV28 and TRBJ2-4, with 8 nucleotides matching TRBD1. The germline V gene encodes CDR1 MDHEN and CDR2 SYDVKM. This CDR3 spans 18 amino acids. J was trimmed by 0 bases and V by 6 bases; bases with no gene match: 13. The CDR3 is CASRTPGTGYRAKNIQYF. The CDR3, as DNA: TGTGCCAGCAGAACACCCGGGACAGGCTACCGAGCCAAAAACATTCAGTACTTC.

The table lists this clonotype with many counts. The J gene is TRBJ2-7, the V gene TRBV6-1; D might be TRBD2 (6 bases). The CDR3 is made up of 11 amino acids. With 6 bases removed from V and 6 bases from J, the gap between germline ends came to 9 bases. Per germline, CDR1 MNHNS and CDR2 SASEGT. CDR3 sequence: CASREGSEQYF. In DNA, the CDR3 is TGTGCCAGCAGGGAGGGGAGCGAGCAGTACTTC.

This clonotype was counted many times. The chain uses TRBV12-3 or TRBV12-4 and TRBJ2-1; 13 positions match TRBD2. With V trimmed by 8 bases and J by 8 bases, 6 bases remained unmatched. This CDR3 has 14 residues. Here the CDR3 DNA reads TGTGCCAGCGCACTAGCGGGGGGGCCCGATGAGCAGTTCTTC. Its translation: CASALAGGPDEQFF.

This clonotype was seen a few times. The chain carries TRBV6-6 and TRBJ2-7, with D hard to call. Deletions cut 0 bases from V and 0 bases from J, with 6 bases between. CDR3 length: 14 residues. Germline V gene data show CDR1 as MNHNY and CDR2 as SVGAGI (reference sequence). CDR3 nucleotides: TGTGCCAGCAGTTACTCGGTCACCTCCTACGAGCAGTACGTC. Translation: CASSYSVTSYEQYV.

This clonotype was observed a few times. The chain uses TRBV12-3 or TRBV12-4 and TRBJ1-1; the match to TRBD1 covers 10 bases. CDR3 length: 15 amino acids. V dropped 5 bases and J dropped 4; count of bases not matched to a gene: 7. The CDR3 loop is CASSTTGTGATEAFF. The CDR3 DNA reads as TGTGCCAGCAGTACAACCGGGACAGGGGCCACTGAAGCTTTCTTT.

The V call is TRBV4-1, the J call TRBJ2-2; D not resolved. Per the germline V gene, CDR1 is MGHRA and CDR2 is YSYEKL. The CDR3 is 12 residues long. Trimming left V 2 bases short and J 13 bases short, with 11 bases between. This chain's CDR3 is CASSQSGLRLFF. For the CDR3, the DNA is TGCGCCAGCAGCCAATCGGGCTTAAGGCTGTTTTTT.

V and J are TRBV7-9 and TRBJ2-1, with a weak D call TRBD1 (7 bases). The CDR3 has 15 residues. The V and J ends lost 1 base and 5 bases respectively, with 12 bases between them. Germline V gene data show CDR1 as SEHNR and CDR2 as FQNEAQ (reference sequence). The CDR3 nucleotides read TGTGCCAGCAGCTTAGAGACAGGGAGGCACAATGAGCAGTTCTTC. This codes for CASSLETGRHNEQFF.

This clonotype was seen only a few times. The V call is TRBV30, the J call TRBJ1-5, with no clear D. This CDR3 comprises 14 residues. Trimming removed 0 bases from V and 5 bases from J, with 11 bases in between. CDR1 and CDR2 (germline): GTSNPN, SVGIG (reference sequence). The CDR3 reads CAWSVNGLHQPQHF. The CDR3 DNA sequence: TGTGCCTGGAGTGTAAACGGGCTCCATCAGCCCCAGCATTTT.

This clonotype was recorded at least ten times. The chain recombines TRBV5-6 with TRBJ1-5; TRBD1 is a possible D gene (6 bases). Trimming left V 3 bases short and J 4 bases short, with 14 bases between. The CDR3 has 15 amino acids. The germline gives CDR1 SGHDT, CDR2 YYEEEE. The CDR3, as DNA: TGTGCCAGCAGCTCGGGGGGCTTTGGGAATCAGCCCCAGCATTTT. Its translation is CASSSGGFGNQPQHF.

This clonotype has a count of ten or more. The CDR3 bases are TGTGCCAGCAGCTTAGCTGTGGGGGCGGGTGAGCAGTTCTTC. Protein sequence: CASSLAVGAGEQFF. The V call is TRBV7-9, the J call TRBJ2-1, with a weak D call TRBD1 (6 bases). The V and J ends lost 0 bases and 9 bases respectively, with 12 bases between them. The CDR3 contains 14 residues. Germline V gene sequence: CDR1 SEHNR, CDR2 FQNEAQ (reference sequence).

The chain's CDR3 is CSARDPEISNQPQHF. The CDR3 DNA sequence: TGCAGTGCTAGAGATCCCGAAATTAGCAATCAGCCCCAGCATTTT. This rearrangement joins TRBV20-1 to TRBJ1-5; D remains ambiguous. This CDR3 spans 15 amino acids. The germline CDR1 and CDR2 sequences are DFQATT and SNEGSKA (reference sequence). Trimming removed 0 bases at V and 0 bases at J, with 9 bases between.

This chain connects TRBV27 to TRBJ1-6; D is possibly TRBD1 (5 bases). CDR3 length: 16 residues. V dropped 6 bases and J dropped 7 bases, with 19 bases sitting between them. The germline V gene has CDR1 MNHEY and CDR2 SMNVEV (reference sequence). CDR3 sequence reads: CASSRPPGPPNSPLHF. The CDR3 DNA reads as TGTGCCAGCAGCCGTCCGCCGGGACCGCCAAATTCACCCCTCCACTTT.

The chain recombines TRBV5-1 with TRBJ1-1; possible D gene TRBD1, 5 bases. Germline V gene sequence: CDR1 SGHRS, CDR2 YFSETQ. The CDR3 is made up of 13 amino acids. Trimming took 2 bases from V and 4 from J, leaving 9 bases between them. The CDR3 DNA reads TGCGCCAGCAGCTTACAGGATGCCACTGAAGCTTTCTTT. Protein: CASSLQDATEAFF.

The gene calls are TRBV18 and TRBJ1-5, with no clear D. The germline gives CDR1 KGHSH, CDR2 LQKENI. The length of the CDR3 is 15 residues. Trimming took off 6 bases at V and 2 bases at J, with 14 bases between the two ends. CDR3 residues: CASSVGNGGNQPQHF. CDR3 DNA: TGTGCCAGCTCCGTCGGGAACGGTGGCAATCAGCCCCAGCATTTT.

There are a few counts of this clonotype. This sequence joins TRBV25-1 and TRBJ2-5, with 9 bases identical to TRBD1. CDR1 and CDR2 (germline): MGHDK, SYGVNS. The J segment lost 2 bases and the V segment lost 0 bases, leaving 4 bases of the junction unmatched. This CDR3 contains 16 residues. For the CDR3, the DNA is TGTGCCAGCAGTGAATATGGGGACAGGGTACAAGAGACCCAGTACTTC. It yields the protein CASSEYGDRVQETQYF.

This clonotype turned up a few times. V is TRBV4-2 and J is TRBJ1-1; D perhaps matches TRBD1 (6 bases). The CDR3 is 17 residues long. V lost 0 bases and J lost 3, with 17 bases in between. Germline CDR1 LGHNA, CDR2 YNFKEQ. In nucleotides, the CDR3 is TGTGCCAGCAGCCAAGACCCCAGGGGAGGCGGGCACACTGAAGCTTTCTTT. Amino acid sequence: CASSQDPRGGGHTEAFF.

This clonotype was found many times. Written as DNA, the CDR3 is TGTGCCAGCAGCGTAGAGGGCAGGGCGGCAGAGACCCAGTACTTC. Translated: CASSVEGRAAETQYF. The chain recombines TRBV9 with TRBJ2-5; D may be TRBD1 (5 bases). V gave up 0 bases and J gave up 4 bases, with 13 bases separating them. Germline CDR1 reads SGDLS; CDR2 reads YYNGEE. The CDR3 has 15 residues.

Many counts were recorded for this clonotype. The rearrangement links TRBV7-9 to TRBJ2-2, with 7 nucleotides matching TRBD1. The CDR3 totals 13 residues. Unmatched junction bases numbered 1, after V lost 6 bases and J lost 3 bases. The germline V gene has CDR1 SEHNR and CDR2 FQNEAQ (reference sequence). The CDR3 spells CASRGQYTGELFF. The CDR3 DNA sequence: TGTGCCAGCAGGGGACAGTACACCGGGGAGCTGTTTTTT.

This clonotype was observed a handful of times. This chain joins TRBV5-1 and TRBJ2-1, with a weak D call TRBD1 (6 bases). In germline, CDR1 is SGHRS, CDR2 YFSETQ. V was clipped by 2 bases and J by 2 bases, with 8 bases between them. The length of the CDR3 is 14 residues. CDR3 nucleotides: TGCGCCAGCAGCTTCACAGGGCCCTACAATGAGCAGTTCTTC. It yields the protein CASSFTGPYNEQFF.